This T cell receptor beta chain appears in the sequencing data of a study of shared clonotypes between healthy human individuals. At the level of the study: Aged 18 to 49, the donors were a couple of women and three men.

The CDR3 runs 14 residues. V lost 0 bases, J lost 1 base, and 7 bases lay in between. Germline V gene data show CDR1 as WSHSY and CDR2 as SAAADI. Naive CD8 cells were CD45RO-negative, positively selected for CCR7, excluding terminally differentiated effector memory CD45RA+ cells. Data came from immunoSEQ multiplex PCR; TCRdb stores just in-frame clones and leaves some out. The profile shows around 2,000,000 clones, 85% to 95% of them singletons. This rearrangement joins TRBV10-2 to TRBJ2-7, with D uncertain. The sequence came from a man between 18 and 35 years old in good health. Some clones in this sample may be carry-over from other donors' samples. The sequencing sample was made of naive CD8+ T cells from PBMCs. The CDR3 loop reads CASSESGRSYEQYF. Here the CDR3 DNA reads TGCGCCAGCAGTGAGTCGGGTAGGTCCTACGAGCAGTACTTC.